This TCR beta chain comes out of a study of STAT5B mutations in CD4+ large granular lymphocyte leukemia. Study-level points and caveats: Top patient clones used TRBV06 genes more often: 8/27 versus 2/35 in controls.

Notes on this clone: Its target is not known.

Clones were sequenced by immunoSEQ multiplex PCR, and TCRdb holds only the in-frame ones, with some missing. The sample has about 27,000 clones; 74% are singletons. The CDR3 is made up of 17 amino acids. Germline V gene lookup returns CDR1 SEHNR and CDR2 FQNEAQ (reference sequence). Unmatched junction bases numbered 15, after V lost 4 bases and J lost 4 bases. V is TRBV7-9 and J is TRBJ1-2; 7 nucleotides align to TRBD1. The source material was CD4+ T cells from blood buffy coats. The TCR originated in a human donor in good health. The CDR3 sequence is CASSSDRVWLYSYGYTF. CDR3 sequence (DNA): TGTGCCAGCAGCTCCGACAGGGTATGGCTCTACTCCTATGGCTACACCTTC.